These 14 T cell receptor beta chains were sequenced from one sample in a study of blood T cells in healthy people across ages. It was with a sample-barcoded 5' primer and a J-beta primer mix that a second PCR of roughly 7 to 11 cycles was run. TCRdb redid the calling of the 5' RACE reads with MiXCR, one entry per CDR3 protein. The sample carries hundreds of thousands of distinct CDR3 sequences, approximately 30% recorded once. Sequenced sample: blood. The receptors derive from an elderly woman in good health.

The sample holds many counts of this clonotype. CDR3 nucleotide sequence: TGCAGTGCCGCCCCGTTACAGGGGAAAAATGAAAAACTGTTTTTT. The encoded protein is CSAAPLQGKNEKLFF. The chain uses TRBV20-1 and TRBJ1-4; 7 bases fit TRBD1. Germline V gene data show CDR1 as DFQATT and CDR2 as SNEGSKA (reference sequence). The CDR3 has 15 residues. J lost 5 bases, V lost 6 bases, and 12 bases had no gene match.

The chain combines TRBV20-1 with TRBJ2-5; 10 nucleotides agree with TRBD2. Germline values: CDR1 DFQATT, CDR2 SNEGSKA (reference sequence). CDR3 length: 14 residues. The V gene end was trimmed by 2 bases and the J gene end by 4 bases; junction bases not matched to a gene: 4. The CDR3 nucleotides read TGCAGTGCTAGACCCGTAGCGGGAGGAGAGACCCAGTACTTC. Translation: CSARPVAGGETQYF.

At least ten counts were recorded for this clonotype. One base away lies a much larger clone, so this may be a sequencing read error. The gene calls are TRBV20-1 and TRBJ2-1; 10 nucleotides agree with TRBD2. Near its end, the DNA agrees better with TRBJ2-7, so the J call may be wrong. There are 16 residues in the CDR3. Germline CDR1 is DFQATT and CDR2 is SNEGSKA (reference sequence). CDR3 residues: CSARALTSGNYNEQYF. As DNA, the CDR3 is TGCAGTGCTAGGGCACTAACTAGCGGGAACTACAATGAGCAGTACTTC.

In its sample, this clonotype was seen many times. The genes are TRBV6-5 and TRBJ2-1, with 15 bases matching TRBD2. The germline V gene encodes CDR1 MNHEY and CDR2 SVGAGI. The CDR3 loop spans 17 amino acids. Trimming at V came to 6 bases and at J to 2 bases, leaving 5 bases not matched to a gene. The CDR3 DNA reads TGTGCCAGCAGCCTCGGACTAGCGGGGGGGGCCTACAATGAGCAGTTCTTC. Translated, it gives CASSLGLAGGAYNEQFF.

This clonotype was picked up a small number of times. The chain couples TRBV30 to TRBJ1-1; 7 bases map to TRBD1. CDR1 and CDR2 (germline): GTSNPN, SVGIG (reference sequence). The ends lost 4 bases at V and 6 bases at J; junction bases unmatched: 5. The CDR3 consists of 12 residues. This chain's CDR3 is CAWNHGQAEAFF. Written as DNA, the CDR3 is TGTGCCTGGAACCACGGACAGGCTGAAGCTTTCTTT. Combining the CDR3 with reference TRBV30 and TRBJ1-1 gives the whole variable domain SQTIHQWPATLVQPVGSPLSLECTVEGTSNPNLYWYRQAAGRGLQLLFYSVGIGQISSEVPQNLSASRPQDRQFILSSKKLLLSDSGFYLCAWNHGQAEAFFGQGTRLTVV.

This clonotype has at least ten counts. The CDR3 is CASRGAGDNEQFF. CDR3 in DNA: TGTGCCAGCAGAGGAGCGGGGGACAATGAGCAGTTCTTC. The chain is built from TRBV28 and TRBJ2-1; TRBD2 aligns across 8 bases. The germline V gene has CDR1 MDHEN and CDR2 SYDVKM. The CDR3 covers 13 residues. V gave up 6 bases and J gave up 5 bases; unmatched junction bases: 3.

Many counts were recorded for this clonotype. This chain connects TRBV6-2 or TRBV6-3 to TRBJ2-5; 9 nucleotides agree with TRBD2. CDR1 MNHEY and CDR2 SVGEGT come from the germline V gene. The junction had 4 bases not matched to a gene; V was cut back by 6 bases and J by 5 bases. The CDR3 is 13 residues long. The CDR3 here is CASRASGAETQYF. The CDR3, as DNA: TGTGCCAGCAGGGCTAGCGGGGCGGAGACCCAGTACTTC.

This clonotype was detected a few times. A clone one base away is much larger, so this may be a read error. The rearrangement uses TRBV7-2 and TRBJ2-1; D is possibly TRBD1 (5 bases). Germline values: CDR1 SGHTA, CDR2 FQGNSA. V was pared by 5 bases and J by 10 bases, with 15 bases between. The CDR3 has 13 residues. CDR3 bases: TGTGCCAGCAGCACAACAAGGGGCCGGGAGCAGTTCTTC. It codes for CASSTTRGREQFF. Looking up the rest from reference TRBV7-2 and TRBJ2-1 gives the full variable domain: GAGVSQSPSNKVTEKGKDVELRCDPISGHTALYWYRQSLGQGLEFLIYFQGNSAPDKSGLPSDRFSAERTGGSVSTLTIQRTQQEDSAVYLCASSTTRGREQFFGPGTRLTVL.

This clonotype was seen ten or more times. The V call is TRBV6-1, the J call TRBJ1-5; perhaps TRBD1 as D (6 bases). Germline CDR1 and CDR2: MNHNS and SASEGT. The CDR3 is made up of 15 amino acids. The V end lost 4 bases, the J end lost 4 bases, and 14 bases lay between the germline ends. Here the CDR3 DNA reads TGTGCCAGCAGTGCCACAGGGAGGGGGAATCAGCCCCAGCATTTT. It is translated as CASSATGRGNQPQHF.

About this clonotype itself: One end of the junction is discordant with germline, which a read error may explain. The chain has TRBV7-2 and TRBJ1-6; no definite D call. The germline V gene encodes CDR1 SGHTA and CDR2 FQGNSA. This CDR3 has 14 residues. The CDR3 nucleotides are TGTGCCAGCAGTTTAGGCAACCGTAATTCACCCCTCCACTTT. Translated, it gives CASSLGNRNSPLHF.

CDR3 nucleotides: TGTGCCAGCAGACAGGGGGCGGAAGCTTTCTTT. Its protein is CASRQGAEAFF. V gene TRBV6-6 combines with J gene TRBJ1-1; 9 bases align to TRBD1. Trimming at V came to 6 bases and at J to 8 bases, leaving 1 base not matched to a gene. CDR3 length: 11 amino acids. The germline CDR1 and CDR2 sequences are MNHNY and SVGAGI (reference sequence).

Turning to this clonotype: The junction shows a germline mismatch at one end, possibly a read error. The V and J genes are TRBV7-2 and TRBJ2-7; the D gene is possibly TRBD2 (6 bases). The J call could be wrong; TRBJ2-5 is a better fit for the DNA end. This CDR3 region has 19 residues. The germline CDR1 and CDR2 sequences are SGHTA and FQGNSA. CDR3 DNA sequence: TGCGCCAGCAGCTTAAGACCGTCTAGCGCCCATGCCCCTGGAGAGACCCAGTACTTC. Translating it yields CASSLRPSSAHAPGETQYF.

The table lists this clonotype with a count of one. CDR3 in amino acids: CASSLALTTYEQYF. In nucleotides, the CDR3 is TGTGCCAGCAGCTTAGCCCTAACAACCTACGAGCAGTACTTC. The chain uses TRBV7-9 and TRBJ2-7; D not resolved. Per germline, CDR1 SEHNR and CDR2 FQNEAQ (reference sequence). Trimming took off 0 bases at V and 2 bases at J, with 8 bases between the two ends. The CDR3 is made up of 14 amino acids.

A note on this clonotype: This may be a read error, as it is one base from a much larger clone. CDR3 region: CASSLLTSSEQYF. The CDR3, as DNA: TGTGCCAGCAGCCTCTTGACTAGCAGTGAGCAGTACTTC. V gene TRBV7-2 combines with J gene TRBJ2-5, with 7 bases that match TRBD2. The CDR3 is 13 residues long. Trimming at V came to 5 bases and at J to 11 bases, leaving 11 bases not matched to a gene. Germline CDR1 reads SGHTA; CDR2 reads FQGNSA.